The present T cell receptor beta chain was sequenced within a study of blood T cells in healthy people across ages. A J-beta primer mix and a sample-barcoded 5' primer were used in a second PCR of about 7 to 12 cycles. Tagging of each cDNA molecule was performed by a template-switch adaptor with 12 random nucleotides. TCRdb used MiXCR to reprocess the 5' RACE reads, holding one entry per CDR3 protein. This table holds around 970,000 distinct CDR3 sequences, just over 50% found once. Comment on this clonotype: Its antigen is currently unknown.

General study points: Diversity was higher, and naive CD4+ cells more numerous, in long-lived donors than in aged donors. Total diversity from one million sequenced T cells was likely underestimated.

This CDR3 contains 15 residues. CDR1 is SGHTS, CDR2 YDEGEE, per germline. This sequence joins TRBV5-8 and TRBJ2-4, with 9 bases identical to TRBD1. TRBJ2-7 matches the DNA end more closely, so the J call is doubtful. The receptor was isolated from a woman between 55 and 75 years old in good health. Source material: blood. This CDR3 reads CASATRDRVPYEQYF. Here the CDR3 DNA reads TGTGCCAGCGCCACCCGGGACAGGGTCCCTTACGAGCAGTACTTC.